The entry below describes one TCR beta chain. The data derive from a study of blood T cell repertoires in COVID-19. Turning to the study itself: Sample material is recorded as cDNA or gDNA derived from T cells, B-cell-depleted T cells, or PBMCs.

Libraries were prepared by immunoSEQ multiplex PCR; TCRdb keeps only in-frame clonotypes and omits some of them. The sample holds about 200,000 clones, 92% seen once. V was pared by 3 bases and J by 4 bases, with 11 bases between. The CDR3 has 14 amino acids. Germline V CDR1 and CDR2: MDHEN, SYDVKM. The V call is TRBV28, the J call TRBJ2-3; D is possibly TRBD2 (6 bases). The sequence came from a man younger than 45 with acute or convalescent COVID-19. Sequencing used peripheral blood. The CDR3 sequence: CASSLGGEADTQYF. CDR3 DNA: TGTGCCAGCAGTTTGGGGGGAGAAGCAGATACGCAGTATTTT.